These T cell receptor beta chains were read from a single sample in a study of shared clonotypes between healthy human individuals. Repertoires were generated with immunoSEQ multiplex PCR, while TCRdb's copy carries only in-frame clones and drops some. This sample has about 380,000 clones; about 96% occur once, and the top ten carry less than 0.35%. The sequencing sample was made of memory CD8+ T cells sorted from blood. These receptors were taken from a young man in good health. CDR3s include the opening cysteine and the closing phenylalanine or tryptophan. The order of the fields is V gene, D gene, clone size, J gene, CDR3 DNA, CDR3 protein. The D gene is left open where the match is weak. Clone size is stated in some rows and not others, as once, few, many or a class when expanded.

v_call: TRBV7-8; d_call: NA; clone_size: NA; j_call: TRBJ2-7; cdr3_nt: TGTGCCAGCAGCTTAGGCACACGGGCAAGTTTCTCCTACGAGCAGTACTTC; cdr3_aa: CASSLGTRASFSYEQYF
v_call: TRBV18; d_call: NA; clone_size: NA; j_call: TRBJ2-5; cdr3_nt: TGTGCCAGCTCACCACCCGGAAGGGGGCAAGAGACCCAGTACTTC; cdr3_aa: CASSPPGRGQETQYF
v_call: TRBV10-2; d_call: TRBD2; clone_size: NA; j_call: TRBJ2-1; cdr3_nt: TGCGCCAGCAGTGATAGGTCGGGAACTAGCGGGAAAAACTCCTACAATGAGCAGTTCTTC; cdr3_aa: CASSDRSGTSGKNSYNEQFF
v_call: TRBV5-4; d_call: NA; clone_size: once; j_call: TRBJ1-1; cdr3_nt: TGTGCCAGCCAATGGGACAACACTGAAGCTTTCTTT; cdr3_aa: CASQWDNTEAFF
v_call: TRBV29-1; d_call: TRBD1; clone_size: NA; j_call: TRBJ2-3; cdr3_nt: TGCAGCGTTGATGTTGACAGGGACCAATTCACAGATACGCAGTATTTT; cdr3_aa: CSVDVDRDQFTDTQYF
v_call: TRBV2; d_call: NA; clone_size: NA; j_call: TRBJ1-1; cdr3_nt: TGTGCCAGCAGGAGACAGGACTCCGAAGCTTTCTTT; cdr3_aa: CASRRQDSEAFF
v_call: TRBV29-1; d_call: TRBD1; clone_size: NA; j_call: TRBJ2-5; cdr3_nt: TGCAGCGTTGAAGAATCCACAGGGGCCCAGTACTTC; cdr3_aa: CSVEESTGAQYF
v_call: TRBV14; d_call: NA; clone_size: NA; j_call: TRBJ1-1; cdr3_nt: TGTGCCAGCAGCCAGGGCCCTTTGGACACTGAAGCTTTCTTT; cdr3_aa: CASSQGPLDTEAFF
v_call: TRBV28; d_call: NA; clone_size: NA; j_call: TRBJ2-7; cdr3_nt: TGTGCCAGCAGTTCCCGACTTTATCGTGGCTACGAGCAGTACTTC; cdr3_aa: CASSSRLYRGYEQYF
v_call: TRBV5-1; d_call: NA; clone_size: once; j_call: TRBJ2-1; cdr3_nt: TGCGCCAGCAGCTTGGTTCGGGGGACCTACAATGAGCAGTTCTTC; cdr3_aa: CASSLVRGTYNEQFF
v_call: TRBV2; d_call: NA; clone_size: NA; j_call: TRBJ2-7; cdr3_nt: TGTGCCAGCAGTGGCCAGGGGTGGTACACCTACGAGCAGTACTTC; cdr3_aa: CASSGQGWYTYEQYF
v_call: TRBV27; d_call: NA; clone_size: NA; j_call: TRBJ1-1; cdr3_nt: TGTGCCAGTCCATCGGGCGGGGGCTACACTGAAGCTTTCTTT; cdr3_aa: CASPSGGGYTEAFF
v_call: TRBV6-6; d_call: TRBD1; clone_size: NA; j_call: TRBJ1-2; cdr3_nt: TGTGCCAGCAAGTTGGACAGGGGGTCTGGCTACACCTTC; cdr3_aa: CASKLDRGSGYTF
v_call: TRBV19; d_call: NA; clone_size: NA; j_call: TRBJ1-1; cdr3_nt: TGTGCCAGTAGTATAAAGACATTACGTAACACTGAAGCTTTCTTT; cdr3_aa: CASSIKTLRNTEAFF
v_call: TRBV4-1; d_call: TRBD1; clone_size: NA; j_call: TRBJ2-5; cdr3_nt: TGCGCCAGCAGCCAAACACCGGACAGGGTACAAGAGACCCAGTACTTC; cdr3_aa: CASSQTPDRVQETQYF
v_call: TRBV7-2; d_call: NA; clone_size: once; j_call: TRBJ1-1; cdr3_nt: TGTGCCAGCAGCTTAAGGCGAGCTACAATGAACACTGAAGCTTTCTTT; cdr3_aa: CASSLRRATMNTEAFF
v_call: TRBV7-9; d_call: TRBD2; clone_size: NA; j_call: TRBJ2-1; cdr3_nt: TGTGCCAGCAGCTATTATCTAGCGGGGCCCCTCTCGGGTGAGCAGTTCTTC; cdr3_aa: CASSYYLAGPLSGEQFF
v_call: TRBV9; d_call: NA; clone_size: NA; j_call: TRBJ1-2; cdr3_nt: TGTGCCAGCAGCATAGGGGTGGACTATGGCTACACCTTC; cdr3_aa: CASSIGVDYGYTF
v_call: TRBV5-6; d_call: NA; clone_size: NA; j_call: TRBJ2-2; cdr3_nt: TGTGCCAGCAGTTTGAGCGGGCCCACCGGGGAGCTGTTTTTT; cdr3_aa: CASSLSGPTGELFF
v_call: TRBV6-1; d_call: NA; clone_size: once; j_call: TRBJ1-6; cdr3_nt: TGTGCCAGCAGTGAATATCTGGGCGAAAATTCACCCCTCCACTTT; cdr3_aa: CASSEYLGENSPLHF
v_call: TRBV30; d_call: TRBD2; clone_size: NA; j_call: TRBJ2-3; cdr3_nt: TGTGCCTGGAGTGTAGGGCTGGCGGGAGGGCCGGGAGATACGCAGTATTTT; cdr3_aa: CAWSVGLAGGPGDTQYF
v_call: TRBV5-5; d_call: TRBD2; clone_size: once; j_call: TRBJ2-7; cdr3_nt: TGTGCCAGCAACCCGACTAGCGCCTACGAGCAGTACTTC; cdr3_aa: CASNPTSAYEQYF
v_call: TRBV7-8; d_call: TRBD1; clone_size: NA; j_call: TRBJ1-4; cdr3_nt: TGTGCCAGCAGCTACGGGACAGGGATCGAAAAACTGTTTTTT; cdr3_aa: CASSYGTGIEKLFF
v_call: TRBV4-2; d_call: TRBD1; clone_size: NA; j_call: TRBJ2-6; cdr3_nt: TGTGCCAGCAGCCAATCCCTCAGGACAGGTAGCTCTGGGGCCAACGTCCTGACTTTC; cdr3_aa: CASSQSLRTGSSGANVLTF
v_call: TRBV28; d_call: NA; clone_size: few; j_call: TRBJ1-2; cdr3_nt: TGTGCCAGCAGTCAAGATGGCTACACCTTC; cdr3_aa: CASSQDGYTF
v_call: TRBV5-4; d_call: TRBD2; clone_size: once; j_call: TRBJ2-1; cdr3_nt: TGTGCCAGCAGCTACCTAGCGGGAGGGCTCTCCTACAATGAGCAGTTCTTC; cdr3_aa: CASSYLAGGLSYNEQFF
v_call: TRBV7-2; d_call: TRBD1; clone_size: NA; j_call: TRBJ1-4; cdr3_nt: TGTGCCAGCAGCCTACAACAGGGGATGAATGAAAAACTGTTTTTT; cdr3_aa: CASSLQQGMNEKLFF
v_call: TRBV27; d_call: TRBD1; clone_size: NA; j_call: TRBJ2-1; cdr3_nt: TGTGCCAGCAGTCTGGGGACAGGCTACAATGAGCAGTTCTTC; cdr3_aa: CASSLGTGYNEQFF
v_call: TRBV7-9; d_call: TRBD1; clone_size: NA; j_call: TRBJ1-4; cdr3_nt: TGTGCCAGCAGCTTATATCAGGGGGAGAAACTGTTTTTT; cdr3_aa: CASSLYQGEKLFF
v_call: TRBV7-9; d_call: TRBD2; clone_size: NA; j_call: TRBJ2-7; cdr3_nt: TGTGCCAGCTCTGCGGGCGGGAGGGGGTACGAGCAGTACTTC; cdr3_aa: CASSAGGRGYEQYF
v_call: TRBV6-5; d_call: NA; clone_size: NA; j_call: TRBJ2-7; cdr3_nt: TGTGCCAGCGCCAATCCCTACGAGCAGTACTTC; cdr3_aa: CASANPYEQYF
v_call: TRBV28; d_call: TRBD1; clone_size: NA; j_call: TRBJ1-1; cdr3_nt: TGTGCCAGCAGTAGCGCAGGGGGCGCGGGTGAAGCTTTCTTT; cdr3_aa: CASSSAGGAGEAFF
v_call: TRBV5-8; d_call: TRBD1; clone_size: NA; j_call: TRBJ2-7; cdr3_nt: TGTGCCAGCAGCCGTCAATTTCTCCGGGACAGGGGGCACGAGCAGTACTTC; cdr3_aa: CASSRQFLRDRGHEQYF
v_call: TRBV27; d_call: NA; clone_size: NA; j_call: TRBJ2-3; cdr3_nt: TGTGCCAGCATCATCACTACTAGCACAGATACGCAGTATTTT; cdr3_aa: CASIITTSTDTQYF
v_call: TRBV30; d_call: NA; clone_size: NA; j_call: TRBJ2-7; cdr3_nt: TGTGCCTGGATGAGTGGGACCTACGAGCAGTACTTC; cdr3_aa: CAWMSGTYEQYF
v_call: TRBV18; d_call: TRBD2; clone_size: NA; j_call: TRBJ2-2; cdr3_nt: TGTGCCAGCTCGCTGACTAGCGGGAGGGCCGCCGGGGAGCTGTTTTTT; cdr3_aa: CASSLTSGRAAGELFF
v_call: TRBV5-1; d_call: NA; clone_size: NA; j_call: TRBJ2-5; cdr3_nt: TGCGCCAGCAGCTTGGGCGGGAAAGAGACCCAGTACTTC; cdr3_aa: CASSLGGKETQYF
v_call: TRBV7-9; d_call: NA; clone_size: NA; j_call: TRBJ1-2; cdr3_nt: TGTGCCAGCAGCTCAAATAGGCCCTCGTTGACCTTC; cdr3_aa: CASSSNRPSLTF
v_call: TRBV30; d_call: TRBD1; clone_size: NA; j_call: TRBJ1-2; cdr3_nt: TGTGCCTGGAAGGGTAGGGGGACAGGGGGCGGTGTGAACTATGGCTACACCTTC; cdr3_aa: CAWKGRGTGGGVNYGYTF